This TCR beta chain was sequenced for a study of metastatic and nonmetastatic thyroid tumors (dated by TCRdb to the early 2020s). In terms of the full investigation: Repertoires were compared across peripheral blood and tumor or nodule tissue samples from malignant and benign thyroid patients.

V is reduced by 5 bases and J by 0 bases, leaving a spacing of 17 bases between them. Counted from cysteine to phenylalanine, this CDR3 has 16 amino acids. Kept here is only the CDR3 DNA, which spans 48 bases and is read in frame from base 1. Via the germline V gene, CDR1 is SGHDT and CDR2 YYEEEE. The library was prepared using PCR. Sequencing instrument: Illumina HiSeq 4000. The TCR beta-chain CDR3 region of each patient was profiled by high-throughput sequencing. Concerning the study's data processing: CDR3 differences across clinicopathological groups were used to build a classifier for discriminating distant-metastatic papillary thyroid cancer patients. Repertoire diversity was assessed with the Shannon index, and tumor-blood repertoire similarity with the Morisita-Horn index. TCRdb reanalyzed the raw reads on its own, using fastp at Q25 for trimming and MiXCR for clone calling, and kept in-frame beta chains. It is TCRdb's table, rather than the study itself, that gives the V and J calls and clone size. For this sample the table gives roughly 5,000 clones, of which around 37% were detected only once. The ten largest make up around 17% of the sample.

By share, this clone ranks as medium-sized (0.01 to 0.1%). It has no known antigen specificity. The input lacks base qualities; no much larger clone sits a single base away. Before undergoing thyroid surgery, none of the patients had been given any kind of treatment. Using T-cell receptor beta sequencing, the researchers looked back retrospectively at clinical samples from patients, gathered between about 2011 and 2019. General study outcomes and caveats: In both blood and tumor samples, malignant tumors were reported to have significantly higher TCR beta diversity than benign nodules.

This clonotype was obtained from a male donor with papillary thyroid cancer or a benign thyroid nodule (not recorded which). Some clones in this sample may be carry-over from other donors' samples. The sequence is built from TRBV5-6 and TRBJ1-1; possibly the D gene is TRBD1, per 5 matching bases. The sample was tumor tissue. In nucleotides, the sequence is TGTGCCAGCAGGCGCTGGGGGGTAGGGATGAACACTGAAGCTTTCTTT. This codes for CASRRWGVGMNTEAFF.